This is a list of T cell receptor beta chains from one sample in a study of metastatic and nonmetastatic thyroid tumors. TCRdb used MiXCR to call clones anew from the PCR reads. The table records 27,000 or so clones, over 12% of them present only once. The sequencing sample was made of blood. These receptor sequences come from a male donor with papillary thyroid cancer or a benign thyroid nodule (not recorded which). Some clones in this sample may be carry-over from other donors' samples. The CDR3 runs from the conserved cysteine through the conserved F or W. A D gene is named only where the DNA matches it firmly. Some rows mark clone size as missing; the rest say once, few, many or name a class of expanded clone.

>TRBJ2-7|.|few|TRBV19
TGTGCCAGTAGCTTGCCAGTAGGCTACGAGCAGTACTTC
CASSLPVGYEQYF
>TRBJ1-1|TRBD1|many|TRBV6-5
TGTGCCAGCAGTTACTCTCCGGGACAGGGGGCTTTGGACACTGAAGCTTTCTTT
CASSYSPGQGALDTEAFF
>TRBJ1-3|.|.|TRBV18
TGTGCCAGCGCGCCTAGAGACTATGGAATCACCAGATATTTT
CASAPRDYGITRYF
>TRBJ2-7|TRBD2|many|TRBV3-1
TGTGCCAGCAGCCAAATCTCCGGGACTAGCGAGCAGTACTTC
CASSQISGTSEQYF
>TRBJ1-1|.|many|TRBV5-1
TGCGCCAGCAGCCCGGGGAGTGGGATCGAGACCCCCGAAGCTTTCTTT
CASSPGSGIETPEAFF
>TRBJ1-6|.|many|TRBV19
TGTGCCAGTGCCCCGACAGGCTCCTATAATTCACCCCTCCACTTT
CASAPTGSYNSPLHF
>TRBJ2-5|.|many|TRBV7-3
TGTGCCAGCAGCTTAACAAGGGGGTACCAAGAGACCCAGTACTTC
CASSLTRGYQETQYF
>TRBJ1-5|.|many|TRBV2
TGTGCCAGCAGTGAAGCGCTTCGTGCGCCAGATCAGCCCCAGCATTTT
CASSEALRAPDQPQHF
>TRBJ1-1|.|.|TRBV6-2/TRBV6-3
TGTGCCGGCAGTTACCAGGTCACGAACACTGAAGCTTTCTTT
CAGSYQVTNTEAFF
>TRBJ2-1|TRBD1|many|TRBV5-1
TGCGCCAGCAGCCCGGACCCAACAGGGGGCGGTTGGGATGAGCAGTTCTTC
CASSPDPTGGGWDEQFF
>TRBJ2-7|TRBD1|many|TRBV5-1
TGCGCCAGCAGCTTGAGGGGACAGGGATTGTACGAGCAGTACTTC
CASSLRGQGLYEQYF
>TRBJ2-7|.|.|TRBV28
TGTGCCAGCATTTTCTCTTTACCGGTACTGAGCTACGAGCAGTACTTC
CASIFSLPVLSYEQYF
>TRBJ1-1|.|many|TRBV18
TGTGCCAGCTCACCCGTCTCGTTTCGGGGGAACACTGAAGCTTTCTTT
CASSPVSFRGNTEAFF
>TRBJ1-1|.|many|TRBV20-1
TGCAGTGCGACAGACGGCGGGGGCATTTGGGACACTGAAGCTTTCTTT
CSATDGGGIWDTEAFF
>TRBJ2-1|.|many|TRBV12-3/TRBV12-4
TGTGCCAGCAGTTTAAGTTCGGGACTCCACAATGAGCAGTTCTTC
CASSLSSGLHNEQFF
>TRBJ2-3|.|once|TRBV2
TGTGCCAGCAGTGGGGTTAGCAATCAGCCACAGTATTTT
CASSGVSNQPQYF
>TRBJ2-5|TRBD2|few|TRBV6-1
TGTGCCAGCAGTGAAACTAGCGGGGGGAGGAGTAGGGAGACCCAGTACTTC
CASSETSGGRSRETQYF
>TRBJ1-1|.|many|TRBV30
TGTGCCTGGAGTTCGGGATTCCTGAACACTGAAGCTTTCTTT
CAWSSGFLNTEAFF
>TRBJ2-1|TRBD2|.|TRBV11-2
TGTGCCAGCAGCTTGACAGTAGCCGGGGGGAGGGCCAATGAGCAGTTCTTC
CASSLTVAGGRANEQFF
>TRBJ2-1|.|many|TRBV30
TGTGCCTGGAGTGTAGGCTCCTACAATGAGCAGTTCTTC
CAWSVGSYNEQFF
>TRBJ1-4|.|.|TRBV9
TGTGCCAGCAGCCCGTACGACCGGGGCGAAAAACTGTTTTTT
CASSPYDRGEKLFF
>TRBJ2-3|TRBD2|many|TRBV10-2
TGCGCCAGCAGTGATTATGGACTAGCGGGCACAGATACGCAGTATTTT
CASSDYGLAGTDTQYF
>TRBJ1-1|.|many|TRBV11-1
TGTGCCAGCAGCTTAGCGCAGGCTGAAGCTTTCTTT
CASSLAQAEAFF
>TRBJ2-3|TRBD2|many|TRBV10-3
TGTGCCACAACCGGACTAGCGGGGGGTTTCACAGATACGCAGTATTTT
CATTGLAGGFTDTQYF
>TRBJ2-1|.|many|TRBV12-3/TRBV12-4
TGTGCCAGCAGAGGGCGGAGTGGGGATGAGCAGTTCTTC
CASRGRSGDEQFF
>TRBJ2-7|TRBD1|many|TRBV4-1
TGCGCCAGCAGCCAAGATTTGCAGGGGGCCCTCGAGCAGTACTTC
CASSQDLQGALEQYF
>TRBJ2-1|TRBD2|many|TRBV4-1
TGCGCCAGCAGCCATTCTTGGGCTAGCGGGAGTTCGTTTAGGGATGAGCAGTTCTTC
CASSHSWASGSSFRDEQFF
>TRBJ1-3|.|many|TRBV12-3/TRBV12-4
TGTGCCAGCAGAATCATATACCTAGCACCTGGAAACACCATATATTTT
CASRIIYLAPGNTIYF
>TRBJ1-5|.|many|TRBV5-6
TGTGCCAGCAGCTTGGGTGACAGATCGAGTCAGCCCCAGCATTTT
CASSLGDRSSQPQHF
>TRBJ2-7|.|many|TRBV27
TGTGCCAGCAGTTTTGGGTCAGGTTCTTACGAGCAGTACTTC
CASSFGSGSYEQYF
>TRBJ1-2|TRBD1|many|TRBV3-1
TGTGCCAGCACCCAAGGTAGGGGGCCGGATGGCTACACCTTC
CASTQGRGPDGYTF
>TRBJ2-5|TRBD2|.|TRBV2
TGTGCCAGCAGGGGGACTACTGAAGAGACCCAGTACTTC
CASRGTTEETQYF
>TRBJ2-1|.|many|TRBV7-2
TGTGCCAGCAGGAGGACAGACCGGGAGCAGTTCTTC
CASRRTDREQFF
>TRBJ1-5|.|many|TRBV20-1
TGCAGTGCTAGAAGGCCGACAGAGTACAGCAATCAGCCCCAGCATTTT
CSARRPTEYSNQPQHF
>TRBJ1-6|.|few|TRBV5-6
TGTGCCAGCAGCTTTCTAGGGTTTGGTAATTCACCCCTCCACTTT
CASSFLGFGNSPLHF
>TRBJ2-5|TRBD2|many|TRBV20-1
TGCAGTGCTAGGCCCCACCTTAGCGGGAGACTACAAGAGACCCAGTACTTC
CSARPHLSGRLQETQYF
>TRBJ2-7|.|many|TRBV20-1
TGCAGTGCTAGCCGCCTGGAGCAGTACTTC
CSASRLEQYF
>TRBJ2-1|.|many|TRBV24-1
TGTGCCACCAGTGATTTAGAAGCGGGCTCCTACAATGAGCAGTTCTTC
CATSDLEAGSYNEQFF
>TRBJ1-1|.|many|TRBV7-8
TGTGCCAGCAGCTTAGCGGTAGGGACTGAAGCTTTCTTT
CASSLAVGTEAFF
>TRBJ2-7|.|medium-sized|TRBV4-1
TGCGCCAGCAGCCAAGTTTTGACCCGAACTAGGGGGGACGAGCAGTACTTC
CASSQVLTRTRGDEQYF
>TRBJ1-5|TRBD1|many|TRBV3-1
TGTGCCAGCAGCGAAGACAGGGCCAATCAGCCCCAGCATTTT
CASSEDRANQPQHF
>TRBJ1-5|.|many|TRBV12-3/TRBV12-4
TGTGCCAGTGTTGAGGCAGGGTCGAATCAGCCCCAGCATTTT
CASVEAGSNQPQHF
>TRBJ2-7|.|many|TRBV6-2/TRBV6-3
TGTGCCAGCAGTGCCACGGGACCGCCGGCGGGCGAGTACTTC
CASSATGPPAGEYF
>TRBJ2-3|TRBD1|many|TRBV29-1
TGCAGCGTCCCCCCCGGGACAGCTCGCGATACGCAGTATTTT
CSVPPGTARDTQYF
>TRBJ2-3|.|many|TRBV18
TGTGCCAGCTTCCTTTCTGCCTACACCACAGATACGCAGTATTTT
CASFLSAYTTDTQYF
>TRBJ1-1|.|.|TRBV28
TGTGCCAGCAGTTTATGGGGTTGGGCCTCGCCTGAAGCTTTCTTT
CASSLWGWASPEAFF
>TRBJ2-7|.|.|TRBV11-2
TGTGCCAGCACCCAGTATTTGTCGGTTGGGGGTCGGAACGAGCAGTACTTC
CASTQYLSVGGRNEQYF
>TRBJ2-3|.|few|TRBV29-1
TGCAGCGTTGATAGAGGGGGCACAGATACGCAGTATTTT
CSVDRGGTDTQYF